This T cell receptor (beta chain) was obtained from a study of T cell responses to AZD1222 COVID-19 vaccine. Findings of the study overall: The number of AZD1222 recipients seropositive at baseline was only 5 to 7. Clonal diversity may have been underestimated, and the donors were mostly white British, with more females than males. Sampling that yielded the repertoires occurred only after the peak T cell response.

The V and J ends lost 7 bases and 3 bases respectively, with 15 bases between them. The CDR3 runs 13 residues. The germline CDR1 and CDR2 sequences are SQVTM and ANQGSEA. Libraries were prepared by immunoSEQ multiplex PCR; TCRdb keeps only in-frame clonotypes and omits some of them. The sample lists 75,000 to 80,000 clones, 60% to 85% occurring once. As to this clone: Its antigen is as yet unknown.

This receptor was taken from an adult who received the MenACWY meningococcal vaccine as a control. This rearrangement joins TRBV29-1 to TRBJ1-1, with D hard to call. This specimen consisted of peripheral blood, obtained 28 days after the second dose of the MenACWY control vaccine. This chain's CDR3 is CSGTPNSDTEAFF. Here the CDR3 DNA reads TGCAGCGGCACCCCCAATAGCGACACTGAAGCTTTCTTT.